This passage covers 16 T cell receptor beta chains from one sample sequenced in a study of cytomegalovirus exposure and HLA in healthy donors. With 60 Vbeta and 13 Jbeta primers, the PCR was carried out. The method was immunoSEQ multiplex PCR; TCRdb's version includes in-frame clones alone and lacks a portion of them. The profile covers 110,000 or so clones, with about three quarters appearing a single time and approximately 12% taken by the ten largest. Sequencing was done on a sample of PBMCs. Every receptor here comes from a woman aged 40 to 49 in good health and CMV-seropositive.

The gene calls are TRBV6-1 and TRBJ1-4; a possible D gene is TRBD1 (5 bases). Deletions cut 5 bases from V and 8 bases from J, with 12 bases between. CDR1 and CDR2 from the germline V gene are MNHNS and SASEGT. The CDR3 totals 13 residues. CDR3 residues: CASSPQGGEKLFF. DNA for the CDR3: TGTGCCAGCAGTCCCCAGGGTGGGGAAAAACTGTTTTTT.

This chain uses TRBV5-4 with TRBJ1-2; D is possibly TRBD1 (6 bases). This CDR3 spans 14 amino acids. Germline V lookup: CDR1 SGHNT, CDR2 YYREEE (reference sequence). The V gene lost 0 bases and the J gene lost 3 bases, with 9 bases spanning the gap. CDR3 in amino acids: CASSLVSGDYGYTF. CDR3 DNA sequence: TGTGCCAGCAGCTTGGTTTCAGGGGACTATGGCTACACCTTC.

This chain connects TRBV19 to TRBJ2-1; possible D gene TRBD2, 6 bases. V was cut by 8 bases and J by 8 bases, with 22 bases left in between. CDR1 and CDR2 from the germline V gene are LNHDA and SQIVND (reference sequence). The CDR3 has 15 amino acids. The CDR3 DNA reads as TGTGCCAGTGGTAGGCGGGGAGCCTCTGGAGATGAGCAGTTCTTC. Translated, it gives CASGRRGASGDEQFF.

This rearrangement joins TRBV2 to TRBJ2-3; 8 bases map to TRBD2. CDR3 size: 13 residues. J gave up 2 bases and V 7 bases, and 2 bases lay outside the gene matches. CDR1 SNHLY and CDR2 FYNNEI come from the germline V gene. CDR3: CASISGATDTQYF. CDR3 nucleotide sequence: TGTGCCAGCATTAGCGGGGCCACAGATACGCAGTATTTT.

The gene calls are TRBV11-3 and TRBJ1-2, with D perhaps TRBD1 (6 bases). CDR3 length: 12 amino acids. Germline V gives CDR1 SGHNT, CDR2 YENEEA. The V end was cut by 5 bases, the J end by 4 bases, with 8 bases between. The CDR3 DNA sequence: TGTGCCAGCAGCCAGGACAGCTATGGCTACACCTTC. It codes for CASSQDSYGYTF. The variable domain in full, completed from reference TRBV11-3 and TRBJ1-2, reads EAGVVQSPRYKIIEKKQPVAFWCNPISGHNTLYWYLQNLGQGPELLIRYENEEAVDDSQLPKDRFSAERLKGVDSTLKIQPAELGDSAVYLCASSQDSYGYTFGSGTRLTVV.

This clone was found once. V and J are TRBV29-1 and TRBJ2-1; 9 bases fit TRBD2. CDR1 is SQVTM, CDR2 ANQGSEA, per germline. This CDR3 has 13 residues. V trimming: 5 bases; J trimming: 3 bases; junction bases outside the gene matches: 2. The CDR3 DNA sequence: TGCAGCGTTTGGCGGGGGGGCTACAATGAGCAGTTCTTC. Residues: CSVWRGGYNEQFF.

Points on this clone: The junction departs from the called germline gene at one end, perhaps through a read error. The V gene is TRBV7-9, the J gene TRBJ1-2, with no clear D. The CDR3 runs to 14 residues. Looked up from germline, CDR1 is SEHNR and CDR2 is FQNEAQ (reference sequence). CDR3 loop: CSSSFNAVYLGYTF. As DNA, the CDR3 is TGTTCCAGCAGCTTCAATGCGGTTTACTTGGGCTACACCTTC.

This chain joins TRBV18 and TRBJ1-5; no firm D call. CDR1 and CDR2 from the germline V gene are KGHSH and LQKENI. V was shortened by 2 bases and J by 0 bases, with 8 bases between the two germline ends. This CDR3 has 15 amino acids. The CDR3 DNA reads as TGTGCCAGCTCACCAGGAGATTATAGCAATCAGCCCCAGCATTTT. It translates to CASSPGDYSNQPQHF.

Concerning this clone itself: Different DNA sequences within this sample yield the same CDR3. V usage is TRBV6-1 and J usage is TRBJ2-7, with 7 positions matching TRBD1. The trim removed 4 bases at V and 3 bases at J, leaving 6 bases unmatched. The CDR3 is 14 amino acids. Germline CDR1 reads MNHNS; CDR2 reads SASEGT. Here the CDR3 reads CASSGNRDSYEQYF. For the CDR3, the DNA is TGTGCCAGCAGTGGCAACCGGGACAGCTACGAGCAGTACTTC.

This clone is a singleton in its sample. The genes are TRBV6-5 and TRBJ2-7; 10 nucleotides match TRBD2. This CDR3 has 14 residues. Trimming removed 6 bases from V and 4 bases from J; junction bases left unmatched: 6. Germline CDR1 reads MNHEY; CDR2 reads SVGAGI. The CDR3 region has the DNA TGTGCCAGCAGAAAGCGGGGGGGTGGGTACGAGCAGTACTTC. It is translated as CASRKRGGGYEQYF.

This chain connects TRBV6-1 to TRBJ1-5, with TRBD1 matching over 8 bases. The CDR3 length is 15 residues. Germline V gene data show CDR1 as MNHNS and CDR2 as SASEGT. J gave up 4 bases and V 3 bases, and 5 bases lay outside the gene matches. CDR3: CASSDETGENQPQHF. The CDR3 region has the DNA TGTGCCAGCAGTGATGAGACAGGGGAAAATCAGCCCCAGCATTTT.

The chain recombines TRBV6-5 with TRBJ1-1; possible D gene TRBD1, 6 bases. CDR3 length equals 16 residues. With 2 bases removed from V and 1 base from J, the gap between germline ends came to 14 bases. Germline assignment: CDR1 MNHEY and CDR2 SVGAGI. The DNA for the CDR3 is TGTGCCAGCAGTTACGGGTCTGGGGGCGCGAACACTGAAGCTTTCTTT. It codes for CASSYGSGGANTEAFF.

This clone was observed a handful of times. The gene calls are TRBV6-1 and TRBJ2-7, with D unclear. This CDR3 is built from 11 residues. The germline V gene has CDR1 MNHNS and CDR2 SASEGT. Trimming shortened V by 5 bases and J by 6 bases, and 8 bases separated the two germline ends. For the CDR3, the DNA is TGTGCCAGCAGTTTCCCGGGCGAGCAGTACTTC. It encodes CASSFPGEQYF.

This clone was found a few times. The rearrangement uses TRBV6-6 and TRBJ2-1; weak D call: TRBD1 (6 bases). Deletions cut 6 bases from V and 5 bases from J, with 11 bases between. Germline lookup yields CDR1 MNHNY and CDR2 SVGAGI (reference sequence). The CDR3 is 13 amino acids. The chain's CDR3 is CASSYRTDNEQFF. The CDR3 DNA is TGTGCCAGCAGCTATCGGACAGACAATGAGCAGTTCTTC.

The chain employs TRBV4-2 and TRBJ2-5; 8 bases are shared with TRBD1. The end of the DNA aligns better with TRBJ2-7, so the J call may be wrong. The V gene's germline CDR1 is LGHNA and CDR2 YNFKEQ. The CDR3 runs to 16 residues. CDR3 sequence (DNA): TGTGCCAGCAGCCAACCTATGACAGGGGACCCCTACGAGCAGTACTTC. Translation: CASSQPMTGDPYEQYF.

V gene TRBV5-1 combines with J gene TRBJ2-2, with 8 bases that match TRBD2. Germline lookup yields CDR1 SGHRS and CDR2 YFSETQ. The CDR3 runs to 16 residues. V gave up 4 bases and J gave up 5 bases; unmatched junction bases: 10. The CDR3, as DNA: TGCGCCAGCAGCCCCCCGTCGAGACTAGCGACCGGGGAGCTGTTTTTT. Amino acids: CASSPPSRLATGELFF.